Listed below are T cell receptor beta chains from one sample, sequenced in a study of T cells in Graves' hyperthyroidism and ophthalmopathy. TCRdb processed the multiplex PCR reads anew with MiXCR; each CDR3 protein has one entry. The table includes about 160,000 distinct CDR3 sequences, approximately 9% detected once. The sample was blood. The receptors here all came from a woman under 30 with Graves' hyperthyroidism that later progressed to Graves' ophthalmopathy. The CDR3 runs from the conserved cysteine through the conserved F or W. A D gene is named only where the DNA matches it firmly. Some rows mark clone size as missing; the rest say once, few, many or name a class of expanded clone.

DNA	CDR3	size	J	D	length	V
TGCAGTGCTAGAGAAAGGGATAATTCACCCCTCCACTTT	CSARERDNSPLHF	few	TRBJ1-6	-	13	TRBV20-1
TGTGCCAGCTCACCAATTCGCGGGGCTAGCACAGATACGCAGTATTTT	CASSPIRGASTDTQYF	many	TRBJ2-3	-	16	TRBV18
TGTGCCTGGAGTAACGGGGGGCGGGATACGCAGTATTTT	CAWSNGGRDTQYF	many	TRBJ2-3	-	13	TRBV30
TGTGCCAGTTCCGGGACGTCCACCGGGGAGCTGTTTTTT	CASSGTSTGELFF	many	TRBJ2-2	-	13	TRBV6-4
TGTGCCAGCCGGTTCGCTACGCGAGAGCAGTTCTTC	CASRFATREQFF	many	TRBJ2-1	-	12	TRBV13
TGCGCCAGCAGCTTGGGCGCGGATCCTAAGGGGAATGAGCAGTTCTTC	CASSLGADPKGNEQFF	many	TRBJ2-1	-	16	TRBV5-1
TGTGCCAGCAGCTTAGCCAGGGCAGGCAAAAACATTCAGTACTTC	CASSLARAGKNIQYF	many	TRBJ2-4	-	15	TRBV7-8
TGTGCCAGCAGCTTAGCGGGGGGAACCGGCGAGCAGTACTTC	CASSLAGGTGEQYF	many	TRBJ2-7	-	14	TRBV7-9
TGTGCCAGTAGTTCCCCCGGCGGGCAGTACTTC	CASSSPGGQYF	many	TRBJ2-7	-	11	TRBV19
TGTGCCAGCAGTGAAGCGCTTCTGGGGGCTGGGTATGGCTACACCTTC	CASSEALLGAGYGYTF	-	TRBJ1-2	-	16	TRBV6-1
TGTGCCAGCCTGACCGGTAGCACAGATACGCAGTATTTT	CASLTGSTDTQYF	many	TRBJ2-3	-	13	TRBV28
TGCGCCAGCAGTAGAGGACAGGGGTATCAGCCCCAGCATTTT	CASSRGQGYQPQHF	-	TRBJ1-5	TRBD1	14	TRBV10-1
TGCAGCGTTGGTGATGAGGCAGGGGCAAAGGAGCAGTACTTC	CSVGDEAGAKEQYF	many	TRBJ2-7	-	14	TRBV29-1
TGTGCCAGCAGTCTCACGGACGGCTATGGCTACACCTTC	CASSLTDGYGYTF	many	TRBJ1-2	-	13	TRBV28
TGTGCCTGGAGTAAGGGACAGTTTTATCCCTACGAGCAGTACTTC	CAWSKGQFYPYEQYF	-	TRBJ2-7	TRBD1	15	TRBV30
TGTGCCAGCAGTGATCTGGGGTACGGGTCTCGGGGCTACACCTTC	CASSDLGYGSRGYTF	-	TRBJ1-2	-	15	TRBV6-1
TGTGCCAGCAGCGTAGCTCGGGGGGGGGTGACCTACAATGAGCAGTTCTTC	CASSVARGGVTYNEQFF	-	TRBJ2-1	TRBD2	17	TRBV9
TGTGCCACCAGTGGGGCCAACTCCTACGAGCAGTACTTC	CATSGANSYEQYF	many	TRBJ2-7	-	13	TRBV24-1
TGCGCCAGCAGCCAAGACCGTGAGGGACTAGTACCCAACAATGAGCAGTTCTTC	CASSQDREGLVPNNEQFF	few	TRBJ2-1	TRBD2	18	TRBV4-1
TGCGCCAGCAGCTTGGATATATCGGGGTATGGCTACACCTTC	CASSLDISGYGYTF	many	TRBJ1-2	-	14	TRBV5-1
TGCAGTGCTCCCATTATCCTGGGGGGGCGCAATGAGCAGTTCTTC	CSAPIILGGRNEQFF	many	TRBJ2-1	-	15	TRBV20-1
TGTGCCACCAGTGATTTGCGCTGGTCCGGATTTGTTAGCAATCAGCCCCAGCATTTT	CATSDLRWSGFVSNQPQHF	many	TRBJ1-5	-	19	TRBV24-1
TGCAGTGCTAGTTATGAAGCGGGGGGGCCAGGGATCAATGAGCAGTTCTTC	CSASYEAGGPGINEQFF	many	TRBJ2-1	TRBD2	17	TRBV20-1
TGTGCCAGCAGCTCCACCGGACAGGGAAATAACAACGAGCAGTACTTC	CASSSTGQGNNNEQYF	many	TRBJ2-7	TRBD1	16	TRBV7-8
TGTGCCAGCAGTGTTTTCACTGAAGCTTTCTTT	CASSVFTEAFF	many	TRBJ1-1	-	11	TRBV2
TGTGCCAGTAGTATGGGGACAGTCTATGGCTACACCTTC	CASSMGTVYGYTF	-	TRBJ1-2	TRBD1	13	TRBV19
TGTGCCAGCAGCCCGGGACAGGGGTTTAGAACTAATGAAAAACTGTTTTTT	CASSPGQGFRTNEKLFF	many	TRBJ1-4	TRBD1	17	TRBV3-1
TGTGCCAGTAGTCCAAGGACTAGCGGGAGTAGGGCAGATACGCAGTATTTT	CASSPRTSGSRADTQYF	many	TRBJ2-3	TRBD2	17	TRBV19
TGTGCCAGCAGGGAAAAAAAACTGTTTTTT	CASREKKLFF	many	TRBJ1-4	-	10	TRBV2
TGTGCCAGCAGGGGACAGGGGGTTGGAGATACGCAGTATTTT	CASRGQGVGDTQYF	many	TRBJ2-3	TRBD1	14	TRBV2
TGTGCCCCCGGACAGGTCCAGACCCAGTACTTC	CAPGQVQTQYF	many	TRBJ2-5	TRBD1	11	TRBV24-1
TGTGCCAGCGTCCAGGAGGTTAACTATGGCTACACCTTC	CASVQEVNYGYTF	-	TRBJ1-2	-	13	TRBV28
TGTGCCAGCAGTTACCAAACAGGGGATCTCTACACTGAAGCTTTCTTT	CASSYQTGDLYTEAFF	-	TRBJ1-1	TRBD1	16	TRBV6-5
TGTGCCAGCAGTTGGGACGGGAACACTGAAGCTTTCTTT	CASSWDGNTEAFF	many	TRBJ1-1	-	13	TRBV7-2
TGCAGTGCTAGAAAGCGGGGGCGAGCCGATTACTACGAGCAGTACTTC	CSARKRGRADYYEQYF	many	TRBJ2-7	TRBD2	16	TRBV20-1
TGTGCCAGCAGCCCCCGACAGGGGGCGAACACTGAAGCTTTCTTT	CASSPRQGANTEAFF	many	TRBJ1-1	TRBD1	15	TRBV4-2
TGTGCCAGCAGCGACGGACAGGCCCAAGATTTGATTTCTGATACGCAGTATTTT	CASSDGQAQDLISDTQYF	few	TRBJ2-3	TRBD1	18	TRBV9
TGTGCCATACTAGCGGCGGGAGACACAGATACGCAGTATTTT	CAILAAGDTDTQYF	many	TRBJ2-3	TRBD2	14	TRBV2
TGCAGTGCTAGAACTCCTGAGAACACTGAAGCTTTCTTT	CSARTPENTEAFF	many	TRBJ1-1	-	13	TRBV20-1
TGTGCCACCAACGAGGGAGGGAAAACTGAAGCTTTCTTT	CATNEGGKTEAFF	many	TRBJ1-1	-	13	TRBV2
TGTGCCAGCAGTTTAAGGCTGAACACTGAAGCTTTCTTT	CASSLRLNTEAFF	many	TRBJ1-1	-	13	TRBV27
TGTGCCAGCAGCTGGGACACCTACGAGCAGTACTTC	CASSWDTYEQYF	many	TRBJ2-7	-	12	TRBV5-8
TGTGCCAGCAGTTTTACCCTCGGGACAGGGAATCAGCCCCAGCATTTT	CASSFTLGTGNQPQHF	-	TRBJ1-5	TRBD1	16	TRBV27
TGTGCCACCAGCAGGACCGGGACAGGGGTATCAGATACGCAGTATTTT	CATSRTGTGVSDTQYF	many	TRBJ2-3	TRBD1	16	TRBV15
TGTGCCAGCAGCTTAGGGGGGGGCGCAGGTCAGCCCCAGCATTTT	CASSLGGGAGQPQHF	many	TRBJ1-5	-	15	TRBV7-8
TGCAGTGCTATTACTTTAACTAGCACTAGAGACTACAATGAGCAGTTCTTC	CSAITLTSTRDYNEQFF	many	TRBJ2-1	-	17	TRBV20-1
TGTGCCAGCAGTGACAGCCTGTTTGGCTACACCTTC	CASSDSLFGYTF	many	TRBJ1-2	-	12	TRBV2
TGTGCTAGTGGTTTAGGGGGGGGCTCCTATGGCTACACCTTC	CASGLGGGSYGYTF	many	TRBJ1-2	-	14	TRBV12-5
TGTGCCTGGAGTGTACCGGGACTAGCGGGAGGGAAAAACATTCAGTACTTC	CAWSVPGLAGGKNIQYF	many	TRBJ2-4	TRBD2	17	TRBV30
TGTGCCAGCAGCCAATTCAGGGCAGATACGCAGTATTTT	CASSQFRADTQYF	many	TRBJ2-3	-	13	TRBV3-1